In its sample, the clone carrying this T cell receptor (beta chain) was seen a few times. As yet, its antigen is unknown. The sample originates from a study of regulatory T cells in long-lasting Graves disease. As to time point: newly diagnosed GD, antithyroid drugs for less than 3 months. PBMC RNA was the source of the TCR library. Peripheral blood, around 9 milliliters of it, was drawn into EDTA tubes. The CDR3 is 16 amino acids. Trimming left V 0 bases short and J 1 base short, with 12 bases between. Per the germline V gene, CDR1 is LGHNA and CDR2 is YNFKEQ. Findings of the study overall: Accuracy may have suffered from the small sample size. TRBV28 was favored in persistent disease, as were TRBJ1-2 and TRBJ2-5. With approximately 2,500 shared public clonotypes, persistent patients exceeded new patients, who shared just over 950.

HTBI primers from iRepertoire and Arm-PCR of CDR3 regions yielded the TCR beta libraries. A single record per CDR3 protein comes from TCRdb applying MiXCR to the multiplex PCR reads. The table has about 300,000 distinct CDR3 sequences, 18% seen once. The rearrangement links TRBV4-2 to TRBJ1-2; D is ambiguous. The sequence derives from a female donor with Graves disease. Specimen: peripheral blood mononuclear cells (PBMCs), collected at new diagnosis, from a patient treated with antithyroid drugs. The CDR3 here is CASSQDPHGNNYGYTF. The CDR3 bases are TGTGCCAGCAGCCAAGATCCACACGGTAATAACTATGGCTACACCTTC.